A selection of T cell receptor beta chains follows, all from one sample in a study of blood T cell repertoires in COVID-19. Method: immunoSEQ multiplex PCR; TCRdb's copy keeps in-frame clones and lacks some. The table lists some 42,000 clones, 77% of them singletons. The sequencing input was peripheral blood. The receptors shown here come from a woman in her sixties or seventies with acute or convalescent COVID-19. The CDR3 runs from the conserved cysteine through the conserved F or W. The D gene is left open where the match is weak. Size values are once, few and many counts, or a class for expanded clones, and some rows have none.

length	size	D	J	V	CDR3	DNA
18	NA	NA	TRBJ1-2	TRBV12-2	CASRLVQQEKPEDYGYTF	TGTGCAAGTCGCTTAGTTCAACAGGAGAAGCCCGAGGACTATGGCTACACCTTC
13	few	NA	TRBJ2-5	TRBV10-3	CAIAGGFGETQYF	TGTGCCATCGCTGGAGGGTTCGGGGAGACCCAGTACTTC
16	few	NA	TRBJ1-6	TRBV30	CAWSLIRDWDNSPLHF	TGTGCCTGGAGCCTAATCCGGGACTGGGATAATTCACCCCTCCACTTT
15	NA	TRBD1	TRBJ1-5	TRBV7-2	CASSKGQGGNQPQHF	TGTGCCAGCAGCAAAGGACAGGGCGGCAATCAGCCCCAGCATTTT
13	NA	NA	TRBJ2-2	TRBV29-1	CSLGVPNTGELFF	TGCAGCCTCGGAGTACCGAACACCGGGGAGCTGTTTTTT
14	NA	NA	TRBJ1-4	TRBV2	CASTQGQRGEKLFF	TGTGCCAGCACCCAGGGGCAGAGGGGTGAAAAACTGTTTTTT
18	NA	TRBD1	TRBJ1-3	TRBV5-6	CASSLGGTAYSSGNTIYF	TGTGCCAGCAGCTTGGGAGGGACAGCATATAGCTCTGGAAACACCATATATTTT
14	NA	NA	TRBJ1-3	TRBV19	CASSKTGTGNTIYF	TGTGCCAGTAGCAAGACAGGTACTGGAAACACCATATATTTT
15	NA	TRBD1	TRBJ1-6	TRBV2	CASRGRTGANSPLHF	TGTGCCAGCAGGGGACGGACAGGTGCGAATTCACCCCTCCACTTT
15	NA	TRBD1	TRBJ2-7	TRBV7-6	CASSFIPGTGDEQYF	TGTGCCAGCAGTTTTATACCCGGGACAGGGGACGAGCAGTACTTC
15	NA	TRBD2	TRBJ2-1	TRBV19	CASSIGSGGAAEQFF	TGTGCCAGTAGTATCGGTAGCGGGGGGGCGGCTGAGCAGTTCTTC